Listed below are T cell receptor beta chains from one sample, sequenced in a study of blood T cell repertoires in COVID-19. Using immunoSEQ multiplex PCR, the repertoire was profiled, and TCRdb retains in-frame clones only, with some absent. The repertoire includes about 260,000 clones, about 88% of them detected once, and approximately 10% sits in the top ten. Sequences were obtained from peripheral blood. The receptors come from a woman aged 25 to 39 with COVID-19, enrolled during active disease. Each CDR3 is given with its conserved first and last residue. D genes are given only for firm matches. Rows may omit the clone size; those that give it use once, few, many or a size class.

d_call j_call cdr3_length clone_size v_call cdr3_nt cdr3_aa
TRBD2 TRBJ2-1 11 once TRBV5-4 TGTGCCAGCAGCTCCGGGACTAGGCAGTTCTTC CASSSGTRQFF
TRBD2 TRBJ2-7 14 . TRBV10-3 TGTGCCATCAGTGAGATTAGCGGGCCGGGGGAGCAGTACTTC CAISEISGPGEQYF
. TRBJ1-1 12 . TRBV6-6 TGTGCCAGCAGTTACTCGGGAGGCCGAGGGGCCTTT CASSYSGGRGAF
TRBD2 TRBJ2-3 17 few TRBV2 TGTGCCAGCAGTGAATCCGGGACTATGGGGGACACAGATACGCAGTATTTT CASSESGTMGDTDTQYF
TRBD1 TRBJ1-2 15 . TRBV5-1 TGCGCCAGCAGCTTGGAGACAGGGGGCATCTATGGCTACACCTTC CASSLETGGIYGYTF
. TRBJ2-7 15 . TRBV28 TGTGCCAGCAGCCACGCAGCGGGCTCCTCCTACGAGCAGTACTTC CASSHAAGSSYEQYF
. TRBJ1-1 15 . TRBV28 TGTGCCAGCAGTTTAGATGTCGGGGGGAACACTGAAGCTTTCTTT CASSLDVGGNTEAFF
TRBD1 TRBJ2-5 15 . TRBV5-8 TGTGCCAGCAGCTTTTCCGGGACAGGGATCGAGACCCAGTACTTC CASSFSGTGIETQYF
TRBD1 TRBJ2-3 14 . TRBV7-9 TGTGCCAGCAGCTCCGGGACAGGGGGTGATACGCAGTATTTT CASSSGTGGDTQYF
TRBD2 TRBJ2-7 16 . TRBV4-1 TGCGCCAGCAGCCAAAATAGCGGGAGGGCTGCCTACGAGCAGTACTTC CASSQNSGRAAYEQYF
. TRBJ2-7 13 . TRBV11-1 TGTGCCAGCAGCCAGGGGAGCGGCTACGAGCAGTACTTC CASSQGSGYEQYF
. TRBJ1-4 13 . TRBV5-4 TGTGCCAGCAGGGCTCCAACTAATGAAAAACTGTTTTTT CASRAPTNEKLFF
TRBD2 TRBJ2-1 16 . TRBV10-3 TGTGCCATCAGTGTGGGACTAGCGGGGAATTACAATGAGCAGTTCTTC CAISVGLAGNYNEQFF
. TRBJ2-5 14 . TRBV6-5 TGTGCCAGCAGTTACTCCAGGGACCAAGAGACCCAGTACTTC CASSYSRDQETQYF
TRBD1 TRBJ2-5 14 . TRBV2 TGTGCCAGCAGCTGGGGACAGGGGGGAGAGACCCAGTACTTC CASSWGQGGETQYF
TRBD1 TRBJ1-4 15 . TRBV2 TGTGCCAGCAGTTGGACAGGGACAACTAATGAAAAACTGTTTTTT CASSWTGTTNEKLFF
TRBD2 TRBJ2-1 15 . TRBV5-1 TGCGCCAGCAGCTTGGTAGCGGGAGGGTTCAATGAGCAGTTCTTC CASSLVAGGFNEQFF
TRBD2 TRBJ2-1 14 . TRBV30 TGTGCCTGGAGCCGGGGGAGGGCCGTAAATGAGCAGTTCTTC CAWSRGRAVNEQFF
TRBD2 TRBJ2-3 15 once TRBV7-2 TGTGCCAGCAGCTCCCCTAGCGGGAATAGAGATACGCAGTATTTT CASSSPSGNRDTQYF
. TRBJ2-3 13 . TRBV7-9 TGTGCCAGCAGCCCCGCGCTAGCAGATACGCAGTATTTT CASSPALADTQYF
. TRBJ2-3 14 once TRBV9 TGTGCCACCTCGCCGGGACTGTCCACAGATACGCAGTATTTT CATSPGLSTDTQYF
TRBD1 TRBJ1-4 15 . TRBV11-2 TGTGCCAGCAGCGCCGGGGACAGAGACGGTGAAAAACTGTTTTTT CASSAGDRDGEKLFF
. TRBJ2-2 15 . TRBV6-5 TGTGCCAGCAGTTACGGGACTCCGAACACCGGGGAGCTGTTTTTT CASSYGTPNTGELFF
TRBD1 TRBJ1-4 18 . TRBV5-1 TGCGCCAGCAGCTGGAAAATAAGGACAGGGGGGGAGAATGAAAAACTGTTTTTT CASSWKIRTGGENEKLFF